Described below is a single T cell receptor (beta chain) sequence and its context. The data originate from a study of blood T cell repertoires in COVID-19. Study details: The United States, Italy and Spain supplied acute and convalescent COVID-19 samples.

Germline lookup yields CDR1 GTSNPN and CDR2 SVGIG (reference sequence). Trimming stripped 3 bases from V and 2 bases from J, with 10 bases between. The CDR3 has 13 amino acids. The data were produced by immunoSEQ multiplex PCR, yet TCRdb's version contains in-frame clones alone and is incomplete. The table lists over 200,000 clones, about nine tenths of them singletons. This TCR was sampled from a woman aged 55 to 70 with acute or convalescent COVID-19. V usage is TRBV30 and J usage is TRBJ1-2; a possible D gene is TRBD1 (5 bases). The specimen sequenced was peripheral blood. The CDR3: CAWSPQGNYGYTF. DNA of the CDR3: TGTGCCTGGAGCCCTCAGGGAAACTATGGCTACACCTTC.